Listed here are 20 T cell receptor beta chains from one sample, sequenced in a study of T-cell memory formation after mild COVID-19. TCRdb independently ran MiXCR on the 5' RACE reads; one entry per CDR3 protein. The repertoire holds about 430,000 distinct CDR3 sequences, with more than 15% as singletons. The source material was PBMCs or a T cell subset sorted from them (not recorded which). Receptor source: a man aged 18 to 30 who had mild COVID-19 (a few samples of this study predate the infection). Cell type and time point are not known.

This clonotype has only a few counts. The chain couples TRBV7-3 to TRBJ2-7; perhaps D is TRBD1 or TRBD2 (6 bases each). V was trimmed by 5 bases and J by 4 bases, leaving 15 bases between them. Germline-derived CDR1 and CDR2 are SGHTA and FQGTGA. The length of the CDR3 is 14 residues. The DNA of the CDR3 is TGTGCCAGCAGCCCGGGCAGGGGAGGTTACGAGCAGTACTTC. Its translation is CASSPGRGGYEQYF.

This clonotype was seen a single time. The chain couples TRBV6-5 to TRBJ1-1; D may be TRBD1 (5 bases). From germline, CDR1 is MNHEY and CDR2 SVGAGI. Trimming cost V 0 bases and J 3 bases, with 17 bases left between them. The CDR3 totals 17 residues. DNA for the CDR3: TGTGCCAGCAGTTACTCGTCTGTAGGGGCCTCTTACACTGAAGCTTTCTTT. Translation gives CASSYSSVGASYTEAFF.

This chain links TRBV28 with TRBJ2-3; D is unclear. The CDR3 runs to 12 residues. Germline assignment: CDR1 MDHEN and CDR2 SYDVKM. Trimming removed 7 bases from V and 6 bases from J, with 11 bases in between. The CDR3 loop reads CASTVKVDTQYF. CDR3 sequence (DNA): TGTGCCAGCACCGTAAAGGTGGATACGCAGTATTTT.

This clonotype was seen a handful of times. The rearrangement uses TRBV7-8 and TRBJ2-1, with 10 bases aligning to TRBD2. The V and J ends lost 1 base and 6 bases, in that order; junction bases with no gene match: 3. Germline V gene sequence: CDR1 SGHVS, CDR2 FQNEAQ. The length of the CDR3 is 15 residues. The CDR3, as DNA: TGTGCCAGCAGCTTAGGGCAGCGGGGGGGCAATGAGCAGTTCTTC. Translated, it gives CASSLGQRGGNEQFF.

This CDR3 is CAITIAGASTDTQYF. The DNA for the CDR3 is TGTGCCATCACTATAGCGGGAGCTAGCACAGATACGCAGTATTTT. The chain couples TRBV10-3 to TRBJ2-3; 9 bases match TRBD2. Germline V CDR1 and CDR2: ENHRY, SYGVKD. V dropped 7 bases and J dropped 0; count of bases not matched to a gene: 5. The CDR3 covers 15 residues.

V gene TRBV20-1 combines with J gene TRBJ2-5, with 10 nucleotides matching TRBD2. Germline V gene sequence: CDR1 DFQATT, CDR2 SNEGSKA (reference sequence). Trimming cost V 1 base and J 4 bases; bases outside gene matches: 9. The CDR3 extends over 16 amino acids. Here the CDR3 DNA reads TGCAGTGCTAGAGGCCCAGCGGGGGGGCCCGGAGAGACCCAGTACTTC. Encoded protein: CSARGPAGGPGETQYF.

V and J are TRBV12-3 or TRBV12-4 and TRBJ2-1, with unresolved D. The length of the CDR3 is 11 residues. Trimming removed 2 bases from V and 13 bases from J, with 9 bases in between. CDR3 region: CASSLRRFQFF. The CDR3 bases are TGTGCCAGCAGTTTACGGCGGTTTCAGTTCTTC.

This clonotype showed up just a few times. The chain is built from TRBV7-9 and TRBJ2-4; D is possibly TRBD2 (6 bases). CDR3 length: 15 residues. Trimming removed 7 bases at V and 0 bases at J, with 13 bases between. Germline loops: CDR1 SEHNR, CDR2 FQNEAQ (reference sequence). The CDR3 region is CASTREEIAKNIQYF. The CDR3 nucleotides are TGTGCCAGCACTAGGGAGGAGATAGCCAAAAACATTCAGTACTTC.

This chain links TRBV4-1 with TRBJ1-6; D unclear. Between the trimmed V and J ends, which lost 1 base and 9 bases, there was a span of 16 bases. The CDR3 runs 16 residues. Germline V lookup: CDR1 MGHRA, CDR2 YSYEKL. CDR3: CASSQGPNSPGSPLHF. As DNA, the CDR3 is TGCGCCAGCAGCCAAGGTCCCAACAGTCCCGGTTCACCCCTCCACTTT.

This chain connects TRBV21-1 to TRBJ2-7; no DNA check was done on the table's D call, TRBD1. TRBV21-1 is marked as a pseudogene. This CDR3 region has 14 residues. The CDR3 DNA reads TGTGCCAGCAGCGTCGGGGCAGGGGACTACGAGCAGTACGTC. It encodes CASSVGAGDYEQYV.

This clonotype was seen ten or more times. V usage is TRBV20-1 and J usage is TRBJ2-3; TRBD2 matches at 7 bases. The CDR3 runs to 16 residues. Germline V gene lookup returns CDR1 DFQATT and CDR2 SNEGSKA (reference sequence). V lost 5 bases to trimming and J lost 0 bases; unmatched junction nucleotides: 11. CDR3 in DNA: TGCAGTGCTGCCCTCCGGGCGGGAGCAAGCACAGATACGCAGTATTTT. It yields the protein CSAALRAGASTDTQYF.

This clonotype occurred a few times. The chain carries TRBV7-9 and TRBJ1-5; D unclear. This CDR3 comprises 17 residues. The V gene lost 1 base and the J gene lost 3 bases, with 16 bases spanning the gap. Germline CDR1 and CDR2: SEHNR and FQNEAQ (reference sequence). CDR3 protein: CASSLDSVRRPNQPQHF. The CDR3 nucleotides read TGTGCCAGCAGCTTAGACTCCGTAAGGCGGCCCAATCAGCCCCAGCATTTT.

This clonotype was detected only a few times. This chain joins TRBV6-2 or TRBV6-3 and TRBJ1-1; no definite D call. Germline values: CDR1 MNHEY, CDR2 SVGEGT. V was pared by 8 bases and J by 0 bases, with 16 bases between. The CDR3 contains 15 residues. As DNA, the CDR3 is TGTGCCAGCGTTCTAGGAGGCCGGGTGAACACTGAAGCTTTCTTT. Translated, it gives CASVLGGRVNTEAFF.

The chain combines TRBV20-1 with TRBJ1-6; TRBD1 agrees at 9 bases. Germline lookup yields CDR1 DFQATT and CDR2 SNEGSKA (reference sequence). The CDR3 has 15 amino acids. After removal of 5 bases from V and 4 bases from J, the junction contained 6 bases not matched to a gene. The CDR3 sequence: CSASIDRGYNSPLHF. The CDR3 DNA reads as TGCAGTGCTTCCATCGACAGGGGGTATAATTCACCCCTCCACTTT.

This clonotype turned up a few times. The chain carries TRBV4-2 and TRBJ1-2; weak D call: TRBD1 (6 bases). V lost 3 bases to trimming and J lost 2 bases, with 19 bases between them. The CDR3 totals 17 residues. Germline-derived CDR1 and CDR2 are LGHNA and YNFKEQ. CDR3 nucleotide sequence: TGTGCCAGCAGCCAGACCCGGGACACGATGTCGAACTATGGCTACACCTTC. This sequence encodes CASSQTRDTMSNYGYTF.

The chain uses TRBV7-2 and TRBJ2-7, with 12 nucleotides matching TRBD2. The CDR3 loop spans 17 amino acids. After removal of 5 bases from V and 7 bases from J, the junction contained 15 bases not matched to a gene. Germline loops: CDR1 SGHTA, CDR2 FQGNSA. The CDR3 nucleotides read TGTGCCAGCAGCCGTGAACGGGGACTAGCGGGCCCGGGGGAGCAGTACTTC. This gives the protein CASSRERGLAGPGEQYF.

The rearrangement joins TRBV12-3 or TRBV12-4 to TRBJ2-7; D possibly corresponds to TRBD1 (5 bases). This CDR3 region has 15 residues. Trimming removed 0 bases at V and 2 bases at J, with 11 bases between. The chain's CDR3 is CASSLAGARTYEQYF. For the CDR3, the DNA is TGTGCCAGCAGTTTAGCAGGGGCAAGAACCTACGAGCAGTACTTC.

J is TRBJ2-3 and V is TRBV7-2, with no clear D. The germline V gene has CDR1 SGHTA and CDR2 FQGNSA. There are 14 residues in the CDR3. V lost 1 base to trimming and J lost 2 bases, with 7 bases between them. CDR3 coding DNA: TGTGCCAGCAGCTTAGACGGGTTCACAGATACGCAGTATTTT. Amino acids: CASSLDGFTDTQYF.

The genes are TRBV20-1 and TRBJ2-1, with 8 bases matching TRBD1. The ends lost 0 bases at V and 8 bases at J; junction bases unmatched: 6. The CDR3 has 14 residues. Germline V gene data show CDR1 as DFQATT and CDR2 as SNEGSKA (reference sequence). CDR3 loop: CSAREPLTGDEQFF. CDR3 in DNA: TGCAGTGCTAGAGAACCTCTGACAGGGGATGAGCAGTTCTTC.

This clonotype was observed a few times. The CDR3 DNA sequence: TGCAGTGCTAGCCAGGGGGGAAGCTCCTATAATTCACCCCTCCACTTT. The encoded protein is CSASQGGSSYNSPLHF. The chain links TRBV20-1 to TRBJ1-6; 7 nucleotides align to TRBD1. Germline values: CDR1 DFQATT, CDR2 SNEGSKA (reference sequence). The CDR3 runs to 16 residues. V gave up 3 bases and J gave up 0 bases; unmatched junction bases: 5.